This TCR beta chain comes out of a study of memory CD4+ T cells and cytomegalovirus serostatus. Single viable CD3+CD4+CD8-CD45RO+ cells were sorted as the memory CD4+ T cells. In this sample, this clone turned up a few times. The CDR3 runs 14 residues. Trimming took 2 bases from V and 6 from J, leaving 11 bases between them. Germline CDR1 KGHSH, CDR2 LQKENI. TCRdb's copy holds only in-frame clones and misses some; the assay was immunoSEQ multiplex PCR. This sample yields roughly 50,000 clones, of which approximately 77% are seen a single time; under 0.5% belongs to the top ten. This TCR derives from an adult in good health and CMV-seronegative. Some clones in this sample may be carry-over from other donors' samples. The sequenced sample consisted of memory CD4+ T cells from blood. V usage is TRBV18 and J usage is TRBJ1-5; D not resolved. CDR3 region: CASSPRGPSQPQHF. CDR3 nucleotide sequence: TGTGCCAGCTCACCAAGAGGCCCCAGTCAGCCCCAGCATTTT. Full variable domain (outside the CDR3, taken from reference TRBV18 and TRBJ1-5): NAGVMQNPRHLVRRRGQEARLRCSPMKGHSHVYWYRQLPEEGLKFMVYLQKENIIDESGMPKERFSAEFPKEGPSILRIQQVVRGDSAAYFCASSPRGPSQPQHFGDGTRLSIL.